What follows describes a single TCR beta chain. The sample is drawn from a study of blood T cells in healthy people across ages. In germline, CDR1 is ENHRY, CDR2 SYGVKD. V lost 2 bases, J lost 2 bases, and 5 bases stayed unmatched. The CDR3 is made up of 16 amino acids. A second PCR, run for about 7 to 11 cycles, used a sample-barcoded 5' primer plus a J-beta primer mix. Each CDR3 protein gets one entry after TCRdb re-called the 5' RACE reads with MiXCR. Of about 970,000 distinct CDR3 sequences in the sample, roughly 51% were seen once. This TCR was sampled from a woman aged 60 to 75 in good health. The specimen sequenced was blood. The chain carries TRBV10-3 and TRBJ2-1; 8 nucleotides align to TRBD1. The CDR3: CAISEPGQGTYNEQFF. The CDR3 region has the DNA TGTGCCATCAGTGAGCCTGGACAGGGCACCTACAATGAGCAGTTCTTC.